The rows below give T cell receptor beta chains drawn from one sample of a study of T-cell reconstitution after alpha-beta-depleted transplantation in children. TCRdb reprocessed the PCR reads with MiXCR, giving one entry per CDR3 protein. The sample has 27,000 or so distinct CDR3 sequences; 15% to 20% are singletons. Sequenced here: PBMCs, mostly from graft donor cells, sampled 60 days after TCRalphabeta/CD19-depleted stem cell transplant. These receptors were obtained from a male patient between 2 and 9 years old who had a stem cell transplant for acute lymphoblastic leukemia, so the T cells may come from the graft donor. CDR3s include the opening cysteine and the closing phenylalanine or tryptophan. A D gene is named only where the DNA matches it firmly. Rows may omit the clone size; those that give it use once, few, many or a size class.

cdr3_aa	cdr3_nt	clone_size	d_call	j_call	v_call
CASSQLTGSWRAPSGANVLTF	TGCGCCAGCAGCCAACTCACGGGGTCGTGGAGGGCCCCCTCTGGGGCCAACGTCCTGACTTTC	-	-	TRBJ2-6	TRBV4-1
CASSPPVQSSYNEHFF	TGTGCCAGCTCACCACCGGTACAGAGCTCCTACAATGAGCATTTCTTC	once	-	TRBJ2-1	TRBV18
CASSLGGRIQYF	TGTGCCAGCAGCTTAGGGGGGCGAATTCAGTACTTC	-	-	TRBJ2-4	TRBV7-2
CASSPQGLSYEQYF	TGTGCCAGCAGCCCCCAGGGGCTGTCCTACGAGCAGTACTTC	-	-	TRBJ2-7	TRBV12-3/TRBV12-4
CASSYSIPGSGETQYF	TGTGCCAGCAGTTACTCGATACCAGGTTCGGGAGAGACCCAGTACTTC	few	-	TRBJ2-5	TRBV6-5
CASSPDSQWDSPQYF	TGTGCCAGCAGTCCGGACAGCCAGTGGGACTCCCCTCAGTACTTC	many	-	TRBJ2-4	TRBV12-3/TRBV12-4
CASSPSRGTIGNEQFF	TGTGCCAGCAGCCCGTCCCGTGGGACTATTGGTAATGAGCAGTTCTTC	few	TRBD2	TRBJ2-1	TRBV5-4
CASSHGWSNQPQHF	TGTGCCAGTTCTCATGGCTGGAGCAATCAGCCCCAGCATTTT	-	-	TRBJ1-5	TRBV19
CASSLDTNTGELFF	TGTGCCAGCAGTTTGGACACGAACACCGGGGAGCTGTTTTTT	many	-	TRBJ2-2	TRBV6-5
CASSSPGSSYNSPLHF	TGTGCCAGCAGCTCCCCTGGGAGCTCCTATAATTCACCCCTCCACTTT	many	-	TRBJ1-6	TRBV7-9
CASSLTRTGELFF	TGTGCCAGCTCACTCACGAGAACCGGGGAGCTGTTTTTT	few	-	TRBJ2-2	TRBV18
CASSGGAGNSPLHF	TGTGCCAGCAGCGGGGGGGCCGGAAATTCACCCCTCCACTTT	many	-	TRBJ1-6	TRBV6-5
CASSLMGLAGIRTGELFF	TGTGCCAGCAGCTTAATGGGACTAGCGGGAATCCGCACCGGGGAGCTGTTTTTT	few	TRBD2	TRBJ2-2	TRBV7-2
CAIRGRLAGQQETQYF	TGTGCCATCAGGGGGAGGCTAGCGGGTCAACAAGAGACCCAGTACTTC	-	TRBD2	TRBJ2-5	TRBV10-3
CASSPGSGLSYTF	TGTGCCAGCAGTCCAGGGAGTGGGTTGAGCTACACCTTC	-	-	TRBJ1-2	TRBV6-1
CASSVVGSYNSPLHF	TGTGCCAGCAGCGTAGTGGGCTCCTATAATTCACCCCTCCACTTT	many	-	TRBJ1-6	TRBV9